The next 2 T cell receptor beta chains were all read from a single sample in a study of shared clonotypes between healthy human individuals. Terminally differentiated effector memory CD45RA+ cells were excluded from the naive CD8 cells, which were CD45RO-negative and positively selected for CCR7. Using immunoSEQ multiplex PCR, the repertoire was profiled, and TCRdb retains in-frame clones only, with some absent. The sample includes over 2,000,000 clones, about 94% of them seen just once. The sequenced sample consisted of naive CD8+ T cells from PBMCs. All receptors come from a man younger than 30 in good health. Some clones in this sample may be carry-over from other donors' samples.

The chain has TRBV18 and TRBJ2-7; unclear D gene. Germline CDR1 KGHSH, CDR2 LQKENI. V lost 4 bases to trimming and J lost 2 bases, with 15 bases between them. The CDR3 length is 15 residues. The CDR3 bases are TGTGCCAGCTCACTCGCTGGCGTCGTGGCCTACGAGCAGTACTTC. This encodes CASSLAGVVAYEQYF.

This chain connects TRBV7-9 to TRBJ2-5, with 7 bases matching TRBD1. CDR1 is SEHNR and CDR2 is FQNEAQ in the germline V gene (reference sequence). This CDR3 region has 14 residues. Losses at the gene ends were 6 bases for V and 0 bases for J; bases not matched to a gene: 4. The CDR3 DNA is TGTGCCAGCAGACCACAGGGGTACCAAGAGACCCAGTACTTC. It is translated as CASRPQGYQETQYF.